This TCR beta chain appears in the sequencing data of a study of T cell changes during pregnancy in multiple sclerosis. Germline lookup yields CDR1 MNHEY and CDR2 SMNVEV (reference sequence). Trimming took off 2 bases at V and 1 base at J, with 6 bases between the two ends. The CDR3 length is 13 residues. Sequenced by immunoSEQ multiplex PCR; TCRdb stores in-frame clones only, minus some. The sample lists some 54,000 clones, 90% to 95% occurring once. This clonotype was sampled from a female donor with multiple sclerosis, enrolled in a pregnancy study. The gene calls are TRBV27 and TRBJ2-7, with D unresolved. The sequencing used CD8+ T cells from peripheral blood mononuclear cells, collected in the third trimester of pregnancy. CDR3 coding DNA: TGTGCCAGCAGTTTAGGGCAGTCCTACGAGCAGTACTTC. This encodes CASSLGQSYEQYF.